This passage covers 3 T cell receptor beta chains from one sample sequenced in a study of CD8+CD57+ T cells in acquired aplastic anemia. General study results and limits: The authors found lower diversity in patient CD8+CD57+ cells than in total CD4+ and CD8+ pools.

The antigens for these receptors are not known. Sequenced patients had shown CD8+CD57+ cell expansion by flow cytometry. The template used for profiling TCR beta VDJ and CDR3 was genomic DNA. TCRdb fed the reads into MiXCR, producing one record per CDR3 protein. This sample carries over 15,000 distinct CDR3 sequences, 30% to 45% of them seen once, and the ten largest clones take approximately 83%. Input material: CD8+CD57+ T cells sorted from PBMCs. Documented subset: bead-enriched CD8+CD57+ effector memory T cells from SAA patients. The source of these receptors is a human donor with aplastic anemia.

In its sample, this clonotype was seen many times. The chain employs TRBV3-1 and TRBJ2-3; D may be TRBD2 (7 bases). Germline V gene lookup returns CDR1 LGHDT and CDR2 YNNKEL (reference sequence). The CDR3 extends over 16 amino acids. V was shortened by 1 base and J by 0 bases, with 11 bases between the two germline ends. In DNA form, the CDR3 reads TGTGCCAGCAGCCAAGGCGGGGGCTTCAGCACAGATACGCAGTATTTT. Translating it yields CASSQGGGFSTDTQYF.

This clonotype was recorded a few times. The chain uses TRBV10-2 and TRBJ2-7; 7 bases map to TRBD1. With V trimmed by 6 bases and J by 1 base, 15 bases remained unmatched. Germline-derived CDR1 and CDR2 are WSHSY and SAAADI. CDR3 length equals 17 residues. CDR3 residues: CASRPLTGAGGSYEQYV. The DNA of the CDR3 is TGCGCCAGCAGACCCTTAACCGGTGCAGGGGGTTCCTACGAGCAGTACGTC.

As for this clonotype: At one of its ends the junction is not consistent with the germline gene, which may arise from a read error. The genes are TRBV19 and TRBJ2-6; 10 bases line up with TRBD1. There are 14 residues in the CDR3. Germline lookup yields CDR1 LNHDA and CDR2 SQIVND (reference sequence). The CDR3 DNA is TGTGCCAGTAGTCCAGGGACAGGGGCCTACGTCCTGACTTTC. It yields the protein CASSPGTGAYVLTF.